This passage covers 29 T cell receptor beta chains from one sample sequenced in a study of OX40 agonist ivuxolimab in advanced cancers. Assay used: immunoSEQ multiplex PCR; TCRdb lists only in-frame clones, some missing. The repertoire has tens of thousands of clones, nearly 90% of them found once; the top ten carry about 0.25%. The sequencing here drew on CD4+ or CD8+ T cells sorted from blood, taken in a trial of the OX40 agonist ivuxolimab. These receptors came from an adult with an advanced solid tumor such as melanoma, head and neck, liver or kidney cancer.

The chain recombines TRBV7-2 with TRBJ2-2; D assignment may be TRBD1 or TRBD2 (5 bases each). The germline V gene encodes CDR1 SGHTA and CDR2 FQGNSA. The V gene lost 5 bases and the J gene lost 3 bases, with 10 bases spanning the gap. This CDR3 region has 14 residues. In DNA form, the CDR3 reads TGTGCCAGCAGCCTTCTGGGGGACACCGGGGAGCTGTTTTTT. Its protein is CASSLLGDTGELFF. Full variable domain (outside the CDR3, taken from reference TRBV7-2 and TRBJ2-2): GAGVSQSPSNKVTEKGKDVELRCDPISGHTALYWYRQSLGQGLEFLIYFQGNSAPDKSGLPSDRFSAERTGGSVSTLTIQRTQQEDSAVYLCASSLLGDTGELFFGEGSRLTVL.

The chain employs TRBV15 and TRBJ2-5; D is perhaps TRBD1 (6 bases). Germline lookup yields CDR1 LNHNV and CDR2 YYDKDF (reference sequence). The CDR3 is made up of 14 amino acids. V lost 4 bases, J lost 5 bases, and 14 bases lay in between. The CDR3 is CATSNQGFGETQYF. The DNA for the CDR3 is TGTGCCACCAGCAACCAGGGGTTCGGGGAGACCCAGTACTTC.

This chain links TRBV5-8 with TRBJ1-4; TRBD1 matches at 8 bases. The CDR3 runs to 14 residues. Germline assignment: CDR1 SGHTS and CDR2 YDEGEE. After removal of 7 bases from V and 8 bases from J, the junction contained 10 bases not matched to a gene. The CDR3 region has the DNA TGTGCCAGCTACTGGACAGGGCTTGGGGAAAAACTGTTTTTT. It is translated as CASYWTGLGEKLFF.

The chain uses TRBV29-1 and TRBJ2-2; D is tentatively TRBD1 or TRBD2 (5 bases each). The length of the CDR3 is 12 residues. Trimming cost V 7 bases and J 4 bases, with 10 bases left between them. From germline, CDR1 is SQVTM and CDR2 ANQGSEA. The CDR3 loop reads CSAEGFTGELFF. The DNA of the CDR3 is TGCAGCGCCGAGGGGTTCACCGGGGAGCTGTTTTTT.

The V gene is TRBV2, the J gene TRBJ1-1; a possible D gene is TRBD1 (6 bases). Trimming stripped 7 bases from V and 0 bases from J, with 12 bases between. The CDR3 has 14 residues. Germline V gene data show CDR1 as SNHLY and CDR2 as FYNNEI. The CDR3 protein is CASTGQIMNTEAFF. The CDR3 DNA reads as TGTGCCAGCACTGGACAGATAATGAACACTGAAGCTTTCTTT.

The rearrangement links TRBV18 to TRBJ2-7; D perhaps matches TRBD2 (6 bases). The CDR3 spans 14 residues. V dropped 0 bases and J dropped 4 bases, with 10 bases sitting between them. Germline CDR1 reads KGHSH; CDR2 reads LQKENI. This CDR3 reads CASSPPAGGYEQYF. Written as DNA, the CDR3 is TGTGCCAGCTCACCACCAGCAGGAGGGTACGAGCAGTACTTC.

V and J are TRBV5-1 and TRBJ2-7, with 9 bases aligning to TRBD1. The CDR3 runs 15 residues. Germline lookup yields CDR1 SGHRS and CDR2 YFSETQ. Trimming cost V 0 bases and J 7 bases; bases outside gene matches: 8. The CDR3 nucleotides are TGCGCCAGCAGCTTGGCGGTGACAGGGGGTGAGGAGCAGTACTTC. Protein sequence: CASSLAVTGGEEQYF.

The rearrangement links TRBV7-9 to TRBJ2-7; 12 bases agree with TRBD2. V was clipped by 5 bases and J by 3 bases; unmatched bases: 5. The CDR3 has 15 residues. Germline lookup yields CDR1 SEHNR and CDR2 FQNEAQ (reference sequence). The CDR3 nucleotides are TGTGCCAGCAGCCTCCAGACTAGCGGGGGCTACGAGCAGTACTTC. This sequence encodes CASSLQTSGGYEQYF.

V and J are TRBV27 and TRBJ2-3; TRBD2 agrees at 7 bases. Germline V gives CDR1 MNHEY, CDR2 SMNVEV (reference sequence). V lost 3 bases, J lost 1 base, and 7 bases stayed unmatched. This CDR3 is built from 16 residues. DNA of the CDR3: TGTGCCAGCAGTTTCAAGGCGGGAGTGGGCACAGATACGCAGTATTTT. It codes for CASSFKAGVGTDTQYF.

The DNA for the CDR3 is TGCGCCAGCAGCTTGGAGGTAGCGGGAGGGAATGAGCAGTTCTTC. It is translated as CASSLEVAGGNEQFF. V gene TRBV5-1 combines with J gene TRBJ2-1; 11 bases line up with TRBD2. CDR1 is SGHRS, CDR2 YFSETQ, per germline. CDR3 length equals 15 residues. Losses at the gene ends were 0 bases for V and 7 bases for J; bases not matched to a gene: 3.

The CDR3 sequence: CASSIGGFSGEQFF. In DNA form, the CDR3 reads TGTGCCAGTAGTATAGGGGGCTTTAGTGGTGAGCAGTTCTTC. The rearrangement links TRBV19 to TRBJ2-1; the D gene is possibly TRBD1 (5 bases). Germline V gene lookup returns CDR1 LNHDA and CDR2 SQIVND (reference sequence). The CDR3 consists of 14 residues. The V end was cut by 1 base, the J end by 9 bases, with 13 bases between.

This chain uses TRBV6-1 with TRBJ2-7, with D possibly matching TRBD2 (6 bases). The CDR3 has 15 residues. V was clipped by 0 bases and J by 2 bases, with 11 bases between them. Germline V gene sequence: CDR1 MNHNS, CDR2 SASEGT. CDR3 loop: CASSEAGLFPYEQYF. The CDR3 nucleotides read TGTGCCAGCAGTGAAGCGGGACTCTTCCCCTACGAGCAGTACTTC.

The chain couples TRBV5-1 to TRBJ1-1; weak D call: TRBD1 (6 bases). CDR1 and CDR2 (germline): SGHRS, YFSETQ. V shed 4 bases and J shed 4 bases, with 14 bases lying between them. This CDR3 has 14 amino acids. In DNA, the CDR3 is TGCGCCAGCAGCCCAACAGGGTCTGTCACTGAAGCTTTCTTT. Translating it yields CASSPTGSVTEAFF. Complete variable domain (other parts from reference TRBV5-1 and TRBJ1-1): KAGVTQTPRYLIKTRGQQVTLSCSPISGHRSVSWYQQTPGQGLQFLFEYFSETQRNKGNFPGRFSGRQFSNSRSEMNVSTLELGDSALYLCASSPTGSVTEAFFGQGTRLTVV.

The chain has TRBV28 and TRBJ2-1; TRBD2 agrees at 11 bases. The CDR3 is 16 residues long. Looked up from germline, CDR1 is MDHEN and CDR2 is SYDVKM. V lost 4 bases, J lost 6 bases, and 8 bases stayed unmatched. CDR3 sequence: CASSSTTSGSSNEQFF. The DNA of the CDR3 is TGTGCCAGCAGTTCCACCACTAGCGGGAGTAGCAATGAGCAGTTCTTC.

The rearrangement uses TRBV7-9 and TRBJ2-5, with 9 bases lining up with TRBD2. Germline V gene data show CDR1 as SEHNR and CDR2 as FQNEAQ (reference sequence). V lost 2 bases to trimming and J lost 5 bases; unmatched junction nucleotides: 6. This CDR3 is 15 amino acids long. Here the CDR3 reads CASSLYAGGPETQYF. Written as DNA, the CDR3 is TGTGCCAGCAGCTTATATGCGGGAGGGCCGGAGACCCAGTACTTC.

This rearrangement joins TRBV7-2 to TRBJ2-7, with TRBD2 identical over 8 bases. The CDR3 extends over 16 amino acids. The V gene end was trimmed by 0 bases and the J gene end by 4 bases; junction bases not matched to a gene: 8. The germline V gene has CDR1 SGHTA and CDR2 FQGNSA. In DNA, the CDR3 is TGTGCCAGCAGCTTAGCCGGGGCGGGAGGAGTGTACGAGCAGTACTTC. Its translation: CASSLAGAGGVYEQYF.

The V gene is TRBV12-5, the J gene TRBJ2-3; TRBD2 agrees at 7 bases. The J segment lost 4 bases and the V segment lost 0 bases, leaving 4 bases of the junction unmatched. The CDR3 contains 15 residues. Germline V gives CDR1 LGHNT, CDR2 FRNRAP. The CDR3 coding sequence is TGTGCTAGTGGTTTGGTACGGGGGGACGCAGATACGCAGTATTTT. It translates to CASGLVRGDADTQYF.

This clone came up a few times. The rearrangement links TRBV2 to TRBJ1-2; tentative D call: TRBD1 (5 bases). V was shortened by 3 bases and J by 6 bases, with 11 bases between the two germline ends. Germline V gene data show CDR1 as SNHLY and CDR2 as FYNNEI. This CDR3 has 13 residues. The CDR3 DNA is TGTGCCAGCAGTGACAGGGCTCGCAATGGCTACACCTTC. This encodes CASSDRARNGYTF. Filled out from reference TRBV2 and TRBJ1-2, the complete variable domain reads EPEVTQTPSHQVTQMGQEVILRCVPISNHLYFYWYRQILGQKVEFLVSFYNNEISEKSEIFDDQFSVERPDGSNFTLKIRSTKLEDSAMYFCASSDRARNGYTFGSGTRLTVV.

This clone was detected only once. This sequence joins TRBV10-1 and TRBJ1-1; D perhaps matches TRBD1 (6 bases). The CDR3 consists of 14 residues. The germline CDR1 and CDR2 sequences are WNHNN and SYGVQD (reference sequence). The germline V and J ends were trimmed by 2 bases and 10 bases, with 17 bases remaining between them. The CDR3 DNA sequence: TGCGCCAGCAGTGAGGGGAGGGGGATAGTCGGAGCTTTCTTT. Its protein is CASSEGRGIVGAFF.

V gene TRBV7-2 combines with J gene TRBJ1-1, with 9 bases that match TRBD1. The CDR3 consists of 15 residues. Germline assignment: CDR1 SGHTA and CDR2 FQGNSA. Trimming at V came to 6 bases and at J to 2 bases, leaving 7 bases not matched to a gene. This CDR3 reads CASRRPGQGNTEAFF. CDR3 coding DNA: TGTGCCAGCAGACGCCCGGGACAGGGTAACACTGAAGCTTTCTTT.

This clone was seen a few times. The chain joins TRBV14 to TRBJ2-3, with D tentatively TRBD2 (6 bases). Trimming took off 4 bases at V and 0 bases at J, with 20 bases between the two ends. In germline, CDR1 is SGHDN, CDR2 FVKESK. CDR3 size: 18 residues. The chain's CDR3 is CASSRPGPHSGSTDTQYF. The DNA for the CDR3 is TGTGCCAGCAGCCGACCGGGCCCTCATAGCGGTAGCACAGATACGCAGTATTTT.

This clone was seen a handful of times. The chain carries TRBV5-4 and TRBJ2-2; no firm D call. CDR1 and CDR2 (germline): SGHNT, YYREEE (reference sequence). V was cut by 0 bases and J by 2 bases, with 11 bases left in between. This CDR3 is built from 16 residues. This chain's CDR3 is CASSLARQRNTGELFF. In nucleotides, the CDR3 is TGTGCCAGCAGCTTGGCGAGACAACGAAACACCGGGGAGCTGTTTTTT.

The chain couples TRBV6-6 to TRBJ2-2; D might be TRBD1 (5 bases). The germline CDR1 and CDR2 sequences are MNHNY and SVGAGI (reference sequence). V lost 6 bases and J 6 bases, leaving 11 bases between the germline ends. The length of the CDR3 is 13 residues. DNA of the CDR3: TGTGCCAGCAGCCAGACAGCCGCCGGGGAGCTGTTTTTT. Amino acid sequence: CASSQTAAGELFF.

V gene TRBV10-3 combines with J gene TRBJ1-4; unclear D gene. The V gene lost 6 bases and the J gene lost 3 bases, with 8 bases spanning the gap. Germline V gene sequence: CDR1 ENHRY, CDR2 SYGVKD. The CDR3 runs to 13 residues. CDR3 sequence reads: CAISLAPNEKLFF. For the CDR3, the DNA is TGTGCCATCAGCCTGGCACCTAATGAAAAACTGTTTTTT.

The genes are TRBV5-8 and TRBJ2-7; 8 nucleotides align to TRBD2. J gave up 0 bases and V 4 bases, and 9 bases lay outside the gene matches. CDR3 length equals 16 residues. Per germline, CDR1 SGHTS and CDR2 YDEGEE. The CDR3 sequence is CASSLGLALSSYEQYF. In DNA form, the CDR3 reads TGTGCCAGCAGCCTTGGACTAGCACTGAGCTCCTACGAGCAGTACTTC. The full variable domain, with the rest looked up from reference TRBV5-8 and TRBJ2-7, is EAGVTQSPTHLIKTRGQQATLRCSPISGHTSVYWYQQALGLGLQFLLWYDEGEERNRGNFPPRFSGRQFPNYSSELNVNALELEDSALYLCASSLGLALSSYEQYFGPGTRLTVT.

The table lists this clone with a few counts. V gene TRBV5-1 combines with J gene TRBJ2-1, with 9 nucleotides matching TRBD1. Per germline, CDR1 SGHRS and CDR2 YFSETQ. J lost 6 bases, V lost 3 bases, and 10 bases had no gene match. The CDR3 is 16 amino acids. CDR3 sequence reads: CASSWGGQGSGNEQFF. The CDR3 DNA is TGCGCCAGCAGCTGGGGGGGACAGGGTTCTGGCAATGAGCAGTTCTTC.

V usage is TRBV19 and J usage is TRBJ2-1; D possibly uses TRBD1 or TRBD2 (6 bases each). The CDR3 is 14 amino acids. With 7 bases removed from V and 10 bases from J, the gap between germline ends came to 20 bases. Germline values: CDR1 LNHDA, CDR2 SQIVND (reference sequence). The chain's CDR3 is CASKIRGPGGEQFF. The CDR3 DNA follows: TGTGCCAGTAAGATCAGGGGCCCTGGGGGGGAGCAGTTCTTC. Using reference TRBV19 and TRBJ2-1 for the parts outside the CDR3, the full variable domain is DGGITQSPKYLFRKEGQNVTLSCEQNLNHDAMYWYRQDPGQGLRLIYYSQIVNDFQKGDIAEGYSVSREKKESFPLTVTSAQKNPTAFYLCASKIRGPGGEQFFGPGTRLTVL.

The chain carries TRBV29-1 and TRBJ1-1; 10 bases are a match to TRBD1. CDR1 is SQVTM, CDR2 ANQGSEA, per germline. The CDR3 contains 15 residues. V was clipped by 7 bases and J by 1 base; unmatched bases: 9. CDR3 protein: CSGGTGVTRNTEAFF. In nucleotides, the CDR3 is TGCAGCGGGGGGACAGGGGTTACACGGAACACTGAAGCTTTCTTT.

The chain has TRBV6-1 and TRBJ1-3; the D gene is possibly TRBD1 (6 bases). Per germline, CDR1 MNHNS and CDR2 SASEGT. The CDR3 is 15 amino acids. Trimming cost V 8 bases and J 0 bases, with 14 bases left between them. Here the CDR3 DNA reads TGTGCCAGCCTGGACAGTTTACTCTCTGGAAACACCATATATTTT. Its translation: CASLDSLLSGNTIYF.